This note documents a single T cell receptor (beta chain) sequence. What it recognizes is unknown. Trimming shortened V by 5 bases and J by 11 bases, and 15 bases separated the two germline ends. The CDR3 contains 12 residues. Germline CDR1 reads SEHNR; CDR2 reads FQNEAQ (reference sequence). The data originate from a study of shared clonotypes between healthy human individuals. Findings of the study overall: Sampling involved blood alone; tissue repertoires likely differ.

Libraries were prepared by immunoSEQ multiplex PCR; TCRdb keeps only in-frame clonotypes and omits some of them. Of some 980,000 clones listed, over 75% are singletons. The sequencing sample was made of memory CD4+ T cells sorted from blood. The subset denotes: CD45RA-negative fraction. The rearrangement uses TRBV7-9 and TRBJ1-1; the D is unclear. The receptor comes from a man between 18 and 35 years old in good health. CDR3 protein: CASSQRESGAFF. For the CDR3, the DNA is TGTGCCAGCAGCCAGCGCGAATCCGGGGCTTTCTTT.